Following are 15 T cell receptor beta chains from one sample sequenced in a study of blood T cells in healthy people across ages. Primed by a sample-barcoded 5' primer and a J-beta primer mix, a second PCR proceeded for about 6 to 12 cycles. Via MiXCR, TCRdb re-called the 5' RACE reads, giving one row per CDR3 protein. The repertoire includes over 500,000 distinct CDR3 sequences, under 65% of them detected once, and 13% sits in the top ten. The specimen was blood. The receptors were sampled from a woman older than 75 in good health.

Only one count was recorded for this clonotype. This sequence joins TRBV6-5 and TRBJ2-7; TRBD1 is a possible D gene (6 bases). With the DNA end fitting TRBJ2-4 better, the J assignment may be wrong. Germline assignment: CDR1 MNHEY and CDR2 SVGAGI. The CDR3 loop spans 16 amino acids. The CDR3 nucleotides read TGTGCCAGCAGTTACTCGCTGACAGGAGCCAAAAACATTCAGTACTTC. It encodes CASSYSLTGAKNIQYF.

The V call is TRBV11-2, the J call TRBJ2-3; D possibly corresponds to TRBD2 (6 bases). The CDR3 covers 16 residues. The germline gives CDR1 SGHAT, CDR2 FQNNGV. Deletions cut 3 bases from V and 6 bases from J, with 19 bases between. CDR3 in amino acids: CASSFIVGLATDTQYF. The CDR3 DNA reads as TGTGCCAGCAGCTTCATTGTGGGGCTAGCGACCGATACGCAGTATTTT.

This clonotype turned up a few times. The chain recombines TRBV5-1 with TRBJ1-2, with 7 bases identical to TRBD1. The CDR3 has 13 amino acids. The germline CDR1 and CDR2 sequences are SGHRS and YFSETQ. With V trimmed by 5 bases and J by 4 bases, 5 bases remained unmatched. The CDR3 loop is CASSTGQLYGYTF. The DNA for the CDR3 is TGCGCCAGCAGTACGGGACAGCTCTATGGCTACACCTTC.

This clonotype was seen many times. This chain uses TRBV5-1 with TRBJ1-2; no clear D gene. The CDR3 is 15 amino acids. Trimming left V 0 bases short and J 1 base short, with 10 bases between. Germline V gives CDR1 SGHRS, CDR2 YFSETQ. CDR3 in DNA: TGCGCCAGCAGCTTGGAGGCAGACCGTAACTATGGCTACACCTTC. Protein product: CASSLEADRNYGYTF.

This clonotype was counted between two and nine times. The CDR3 loop is CASSLDLAGGVISKNIQYF. The CDR3 DNA reads as TGTGCCAGCAGCTTAGATCTAGCGGGAGGTGTGATTTCCAAAAACATTCAGTACTTC. This chain connects TRBV7-2 to TRBJ2-4, with TRBD2 matching over 11 bases. The CDR3 runs 19 residues. The germline V gene has CDR1 SGHTA and CDR2 FQGNSA. With 1 base clipped from V and 2 bases from J, the junction kept 10 bases outside the gene matches.

DNA of the CDR3: TGTGCCACCAGTGATCCCGGGGATCGGGGAGATACGCAGTATTTT. Translated, it gives CATSDPGDRGDTQYF. V and J are TRBV24-1 and TRBJ2-3; D may be TRBD2 (5 bases). This CDR3 comprises 15 residues. Germline CDR1 KGHDR, CDR2 SFDVKD. Trimming took off 3 bases at V and 5 bases at J, with 14 bases between the two ends.

The genes are TRBV5-1 and TRBJ2-1; D perhaps matches TRBD2 (5 bases). Germline V gene sequence: CDR1 SGHRS, CDR2 YFSETQ. The CDR3 is 15 amino acids. The germline V and J ends were trimmed by 0 bases and 3 bases, with 10 bases remaining between them. The CDR3 protein is CASSLVPGNYNEQFF. In DNA, the CDR3 is TGCGCCAGCAGCTTGGTTCCGGGGAACTACAATGAGCAGTTCTTC.

This chain links TRBV20-1 with TRBJ2-7; D is undetermined. Trimming removed 1 base from V and 6 bases from J, with 7 bases in between. Looked up from germline, CDR1 is DFQATT and CDR2 is SNEGSKA (reference sequence). The CDR3 runs 11 residues. CDR3 nucleotides: TGCAGTGCTAGAGCCCCCGGCGAGCAGTACTTC. Protein sequence: CSARAPGEQYF.

The chain links TRBV7-2 to TRBJ2-5, with D possibly matching TRBD2 (5 bases). This CDR3 comprises 14 residues. The germline V gene encodes CDR1 SGHTA and CDR2 FQGNSA. V was shortened by 1 base and J by 6 bases, with 12 bases between the two germline ends. The CDR3 sequence is CASSLGGGGKTQYF. In DNA, the CDR3 is TGTGCCAGCAGCTTAGGCGGAGGAGGAAAGACCCAGTACTTC.

The chain has TRBV6-1 and TRBJ2-2; TRBD1 matches at 11 bases. CDR3 size: 16 residues. The germline gives CDR1 MNHNS, CDR2 SASEGT. V lost 7 bases and J lost 0; bases outside the gene matches: 4. The CDR3 is CASTQGQGANTGELFF. The CDR3 DNA is TGTGCCAGCACCCAGGGACAGGGGGCGAACACCGGGGAGCTGTTTTTT.

This clonotype was recorded at least ten times. The chain combines TRBV28 with TRBJ2-7; D unresolved. Trimming left V 2 bases short and J 3 bases short, with 5 bases between. Germline CDR1 and CDR2: MDHEN and SYDVKM. The CDR3 extends over 12 amino acids. CDR3 coding DNA: TGTGCCAGCAGTTTAGGTCACTACGAGCAGTACTTC. Its translation: CASSLGHYEQYF.

V gene TRBV12-3 or TRBV12-4 combines with J gene TRBJ1-5; D possibly corresponds to TRBD1 (6 bases). Trimming took 3 bases from V and 5 from J, leaving 11 bases between them. This CDR3 is 14 amino acids long. As DNA, the CDR3 is TGTGCCAGCAGTTTTTACGGGGGGCATCAGCCCCAGCATTTT. The encoded protein is CASSFYGGHQPQHF.

About this clonotype: Just one base apart from a much larger clone, this may be a read error. This rearrangement joins TRBV5-1 to TRBJ1-1; maybe TRBD1 (5 bases). This CDR3 is 14 amino acids long. CDR1 is SGHRS, CDR2 YFSETQ, per germline. The CDR3 DNA sequence: TGCGCCAGCACAGGTAGCCAGGGCGGCACTGGAGCTTTCTTT. This sequence encodes CASTGSQGGTGAFF. Drawing the rest from reference TRBV5-1 and TRBJ1-1, the complete variable domain is KAGVTQTPRYLIKTRGQQVTLSCSPISGHRSVSWYQQTPGQGLQFLFEYFSETQRNKGNFPGRFSGRQFSNSRSEMNVSTLELGDSALYLCASTGSQGGTGAFFGQGTRLTVV.

Points on this clonotype: Since a much larger clone is just one base distant, this may be a read error. The chain links TRBV7-2 to TRBJ2-1, with D possibly being TRBD1 or TRBD2 (5 bases each). Trimming removed 1 base from V and 13 bases from J, with 20 bases in between. This CDR3 region has 15 residues. Germline lookup yields CDR1 SGHTA and CDR2 FQGNSA. CDR3 nucleotides: TGTGCCAGCAGCTTAGAATCATCAGGGACGAAGACCCAGTTCTTC. It encodes CASSLESSGTKTQFF.

The chain recombines TRBV27 with TRBJ1-2, with 9 bases aligning to TRBD1. This CDR3 contains 15 residues. Germline CDR1 MNHEY, CDR2 SMNVEV (reference sequence). The ends lost 2 bases at V and 8 bases at J; junction bases unmatched: 9. DNA of the CDR3: TGTGCCAGCAGTTTAGATGGGACAGGGAGAGCCGGCTACACCTTC. Its protein is CASSLDGTGRAGYTF.